A selection of T cell receptor beta chains follows, all from one sample in a study of T cell changes during pregnancy in multiple sclerosis. Some clones are missing from TCRdb's copy, which holds only in-frame ones; the method was immunoSEQ multiplex PCR. This table holds about 39,000 clones, 80% to 95% found once. The sequenced sample was CD8+ T cells from peripheral blood mononuclear cells, obtained before pregnancy. The receptors here all came from a female donor with multiple sclerosis, enrolled in a pregnancy study. Each CDR3 is given with its conserved first and last residue. Fields, in order: D gene, V gene, J gene, CDR3 DNA, CDR3 protein. A D gene is named only where the DNA matches it firmly.

TRBD2	TRBV19	TRBJ2-1	TGTGCCAGTAGTAGGACTAGCGGGGACTCCTACAATGAGCAGTTCTTC	CASSRTSGDSYNEQFF
TRBD1	TRBV11-2	TRBJ1-1	TGTGCCAGCAGCTCTTGGACAGGGGAATACACTGAAGCTTTCTTT	CASSSWTGEYTEAFF
-	TRBV7-9	TRBJ1-2	TGTGCCAGCAGCCTTGCAGGGGATGGCTACACCTTC	CASSLAGDGYTF
TRBD1	TRBV30	TRBJ2-2	TGTGCCTGGAGTGTACGCCAAGGGGGCGAGGAGCTGTTTTTT	CAWSVRQGGEELFF
TRBD2	TRBV5-1	TRBJ2-2	TGCGCCAGCAGCGGTACTAGCGGGCCGAACACCGGGGAGCTGTTTTTT	CASSGTSGPNTGELFF
-	TRBV9	TRBJ2-1	TGTGCCAGCAGCTTCCTGGGAGATGAGCAGTTCTTC	CASSFLGDEQFF
TRBD1	TRBV28	TRBJ2-3	TGTGCCAGCAGTCCGGCCCGGGACAGGGGGCGATCAGATACGCAGTATTTT	CASSPARDRGRSDTQYF
TRBD2	TRBV10-3	TRBJ2-7	TGTGCCATCCGCCGGGGACTAGCGGGAGTCGAGCAGTACTTC	CAIRRGLAGVEQYF
TRBD1	TRBV15	TRBJ1-1	TGTGCCACCAGCAAGGGGACAGGCATGAACACTGAAGCTTTCTTT	CATSKGTGMNTEAFF
-	TRBV9	TRBJ2-4	TGTGCCAGCAGCTTGAGGGAGAGCCCCAAAAACATTCAGTACTTC	CASSLRESPKNIQYF
TRBD2	TRBV7-6	TRBJ2-1	TGTGCCAGCAGCTTGCCGGGACTAGCGGGGTACAATGAGCAGTTCTTC	CASSLPGLAGYNEQFF
TRBD1	TRBV27	TRBJ2-7	TGTGCCAGCACCCTGACAGGGGCCTACGAGCAGTACTTC	CASTLTGAYEQYF
TRBD2	TRBV27	TRBJ2-1	TGTGCCAGCAGTAGTTCGCCCGGGACTAGCGGGTGGGGTGAGCAGTTCTTC	CASSSSPGTSGWGEQFF
-	TRBV9	TRBJ2-1	TGTGCCAGCAGCGGGGGGGGCAGGGGAATGCCCAATGAGCAGTTCTTC	CASSGGGRGMPNEQFF